A selection of T cell receptor beta chains follows, all from one sample in a study of OX40 agonist ivuxolimab in advanced cancers. The table came from immunoSEQ multiplex PCR; TCRdb's copy has only in-frame clones and leaves some out. The table has just over 60,000 clones, more than 85% seen once; the top ten hold about 0.58%. This material consisted of CD4+ or CD8+ T cells sorted from blood, taken in a trial of the OX40 agonist ivuxolimab. The receptors stem from an adult with an advanced solid tumor such as melanoma, head and neck, liver or kidney cancer. Each CDR3 is given with its conserved first and last residue. The D gene is left open where the match is weak. The size entry is marked missing in some rows and otherwise reads once, few, many or a size class.

j_call: TRBJ1-2
clone_size: .
cdr3_length: 17
d_call: TRBD1
v_call: TRBV5-1
cdr3_aa: CASSLETPGQGIYGYTF
cdr3_nt: TGCGCCAGCAGCTTGGAGACTCCGGGACAGGGAATCTATGGCTACACCTTC

j_call: TRBJ2-3
clone_size: .
cdr3_length: 16
d_call: .
v_call: TRBV5-6
cdr3_aa: CASRFAWGIGTDTQYF
cdr3_nt: TGTGCCAGCAGATTTGCGTGGGGGATCGGCACAGATACGCAGTATTTT

j_call: TRBJ2-1
clone_size: .
cdr3_length: 15
d_call: TRBD1
v_call: TRBV11-2
cdr3_aa: CASSTRQGAYNEQFF
cdr3_nt: TGTGCCAGCAGCACCCGACAGGGGGCATACAATGAGCAGTTCTTC

j_call: TRBJ2-6
clone_size: .
cdr3_length: 15
d_call: .
v_call: TRBV29-1
cdr3_aa: CSVVHGKSGANVLTF
cdr3_nt: TGCAGCGTTGTGCACGGGAAAAGTGGGGCCAACGTCCTGACTTTC

j_call: TRBJ2-5
clone_size: once
cdr3_length: 15
d_call: TRBD1
v_call: TRBV6-6
cdr3_aa: CASSSRDRGLETQYF
cdr3_nt: TGTGCCAGCAGTAGCCGGGACAGGGGGTTGGAGACCCAGTACTTC

j_call: TRBJ1-1
clone_size: .
cdr3_length: 17
d_call: .
v_call: TRBV29-1
cdr3_aa: CSVEGTGLRGLNTEAFF
cdr3_nt: TGCAGCGTTGAAGGAACAGGGTTGCGGGGATTGAACACTGAAGCTTTCTTT

j_call: TRBJ2-7
clone_size: .
cdr3_length: 17
d_call: .
v_call: TRBV4-1
cdr3_aa: CASSQFGTGGQAYEQYF
cdr3_nt: TGCGCCAGCAGCCAATTTGGTACTGGGGGCCAAGCCTACGAGCAGTACTTC

j_call: TRBJ2-3
clone_size: .
cdr3_length: 14
d_call: .
v_call: TRBV25-1
cdr3_aa: CASSDSSSTDTQYF
cdr3_nt: TGTGCCAGCAGTGACTCGTCTAGCACAGATACGCAGTATTTT

j_call: TRBJ1-5
clone_size: .
cdr3_length: 13
d_call: .
v_call: TRBV6-5
cdr3_aa: CASSWQGNQPQHF
cdr3_nt: TGTGCCAGCAGCTGGCAGGGAAATCAGCCCCAGCATTTT

j_call: TRBJ1-1
clone_size: once
cdr3_length: 13
d_call: .
v_call: TRBV6-5
cdr3_aa: CASKRTRGTEAFF
cdr3_nt: TGTGCCAGCAAACGGACCAGGGGCACTGAAGCTTTCTTT

j_call: TRBJ2-7
clone_size: .
cdr3_length: 16
d_call: TRBD1
v_call: TRBV28
cdr3_aa: CASRTPGTGKTYEQYF
cdr3_nt: TGTGCCAGCAGAACGCCGGGGACAGGTAAAACCTACGAGCAGTACTTC

j_call: TRBJ1-2
clone_size: .
cdr3_length: 13
d_call: .
v_call: TRBV19
cdr3_aa: CASLRRGAQGYTF
cdr3_nt: TGTGCCAGCCTCCGGAGGGGGGCGCAAGGCTACACCTTC

j_call: TRBJ2-6
clone_size: .
cdr3_length: 19
d_call: TRBD1
v_call: TRBV4-1
cdr3_aa: CASSQKTGLGNAGANVLTF
cdr3_nt: TGCGCCAGCAGCCAGAAGACAGGGCTCGGAAACGCTGGGGCCAACGTCCTGACTTTC

j_call: TRBJ1-2
clone_size: .
cdr3_length: 13
d_call: TRBD1
v_call: TRBV18
cdr3_aa: CASSPKDREGYTF
cdr3_nt: TGTGCCAGCTCACCGAAAGACAGGGAAGGCTACACCTTC

j_call: TRBJ2-2
clone_size: .
cdr3_length: 16
d_call: .
v_call: TRBV18
cdr3_aa: CASSPSLVGNTGELFF
cdr3_nt: TGTGCCAGCTCACCATCGCTAGTGGGGAACACCGGGGAGCTGTTTTTT

j_call: TRBJ2-2
clone_size: .
cdr3_length: 16
d_call: .
v_call: TRBV9
cdr3_aa: CASSVWAQVATGELFF
cdr3_nt: TGTGCCAGCAGCGTATGGGCACAGGTGGCCACCGGGGAGCTGTTTTTT

j_call: TRBJ2-1
clone_size: .
cdr3_length: 14
d_call: .
v_call: TRBV10-1
cdr3_aa: CASSDGQDTNEQFF
cdr3_nt: TGCGCCAGCAGTGATGGGCAGGATACTAATGAGCAGTTCTTC

j_call: TRBJ2-1
clone_size: .
cdr3_length: 14
d_call: TRBD2
v_call: TRBV7-9
cdr3_aa: CASSSSGSRNEQFF
cdr3_nt: TGTGCCAGCAGCTCTAGCGGGAGCCGGAATGAGCAGTTCTTC

j_call: TRBJ1-1
clone_size: .
cdr3_length: 16
d_call: .
v_call: TRBV6-1
cdr3_aa: CASSEGGGARSTEAFF
cdr3_nt: TGTGCCAGCAGTGAAGGAGGCGGGGCGCGGAGCACTGAAGCTTTCTTT

j_call: TRBJ2-7
clone_size: once
cdr3_length: 13
d_call: .
v_call: TRBV5-1
cdr3_aa: CASVAGQSYEQYF
cdr3_nt: TGCGCCAGCGTCGCTGGACAGAGCTACGAGCAGTACTTC

j_call: TRBJ1-6
clone_size: .
cdr3_length: 16
d_call: TRBD1
v_call: TRBV18
cdr3_aa: CASSPGSGTGYSPLHF
cdr3_nt: TGTGCCAGCTCACCGGGATCCGGGACAGGTTACTCACCCCTCCACTTT

j_call: TRBJ2-2
clone_size: .
cdr3_length: 13
d_call: .
v_call: TRBV6-1
cdr3_aa: CASSEKGTGELFF
cdr3_nt: TGTGCCAGCAGTGAAAAGGGCACCGGGGAGCTGTTTTTT

j_call: TRBJ2-7
clone_size: .
cdr3_length: 14
d_call: TRBD2
v_call: TRBV6-5
cdr3_aa: CASKPSGNEAEQYF
cdr3_nt: TGTGCCAGCAAACCTAGCGGGAATGAAGCCGAGCAGTACTTC

j_call: TRBJ1-1
clone_size: .
cdr3_length: 12
d_call: .
v_call: TRBV27
cdr3_aa: CASSSRFAEAFF
cdr3_nt: TGTGCCAGCAGTTCAAGGTTCGCTGAAGCTTTCTTT

j_call: TRBJ1-1
clone_size: .
cdr3_length: 13
d_call: .
v_call: TRBV30
cdr3_aa: CAWSRLWNTEAFF
cdr3_nt: TGTGCCTGGAGTCGTCTCTGGAACACTGAAGCTTTCTTT

j_call: TRBJ1-3
clone_size: .
cdr3_length: 13
d_call: TRBD1
v_call: TRBV10-3
cdr3_aa: CAMGTASGNTIYF
cdr3_nt: TGTGCCATGGGGACAGCGTCTGGAAACACCATATATTTT

j_call: TRBJ2-2
clone_size: once
cdr3_length: 16
d_call: .
v_call: TRBV9
cdr3_aa: CASSVAGAGGPGELFF
cdr3_nt: TGTGCCAGCAGCGTAGCTGGGGCGGGTGGGCCCGGGGAGCTGTTTTTT

j_call: TRBJ1-1
clone_size: once
cdr3_length: 15
d_call: TRBD1
v_call: TRBV19
cdr3_aa: CASTQGGPPNTEAFF
cdr3_nt: TGTGCCAGTACCCAGGGGGGACCCCCGAACACTGAAGCTTTCTTT

j_call: TRBJ2-7
clone_size: .
cdr3_length: 13
d_call: .
v_call: TRBV11-3
cdr3_aa: CASSFTVAYEQYF
cdr3_nt: TGTGCCAGCAGCTTCACGGTAGCCTACGAGCAGTACTTC

j_call: TRBJ2-4
clone_size: .
cdr3_length: 13
d_call: .
v_call: TRBV11-2
cdr3_aa: CASSGTSTHIQYF
cdr3_nt: TGTGCCAGCAGCGGGACCAGCACACACATTCAGTACTTC

j_call: TRBJ1-2
clone_size: .
cdr3_length: 14
d_call: .
v_call: TRBV19
cdr3_aa: CASSRGQGDYGYTF
cdr3_nt: TGTGCCAGTAGTAGGGGGCAGGGAGACTATGGCTACACCTTC

j_call: TRBJ1-2
clone_size: .
cdr3_length: 12
d_call: .
v_call: TRBV6-1
cdr3_aa: CASRAPRYGYTF
cdr3_nt: TGTGCCAGCAGGGCCCCGCGCTATGGCTACACCTTC

j_call: TRBJ2-5
clone_size: .
cdr3_length: 16
d_call: .
v_call: TRBV1
cdr3_aa: CTSSQGGGSSWETQYF
cdr3_nt: TGCACCAGCAGCCAAGGGGGCGGGAGCTCATGGGAGACCCAGTACTTC

j_call: TRBJ2-3
clone_size: .
cdr3_length: 15
d_call: TRBD2
v_call: TRBV12-5
cdr3_aa: CASGSVAGGKDTQYF
cdr3_nt: TGTGCTAGTGGTTCCGTAGCGGGAGGGAAAGATACGCAGTATTTT

j_call: TRBJ2-3
clone_size: .
cdr3_length: 15
d_call: .
v_call: TRBV19
cdr3_aa: CASTTQQGVTDTQYF
cdr3_nt: TGTGCCAGTACCACCCAACAGGGTGTGACAGATACGCAGTATTTT

j_call: TRBJ1-4
clone_size: .
cdr3_length: 12
d_call: .
v_call: TRBV14
cdr3_aa: CASSQDYRKLFF
cdr3_nt: TGTGCCAGCAGCCAAGATTACAGAAAACTGTTTTTT

j_call: TRBJ2-1
clone_size: .
cdr3_length: 16
d_call: TRBD2
v_call: TRBV6-5
cdr3_aa: CASSYSLAGGRNEQFF
cdr3_nt: TGTGCCAGCAGTTACTCGTTAGCGGGGGGGAGAAATGAGCAGTTCTTC

j_call: TRBJ2-5
clone_size: .
cdr3_length: 13
d_call: TRBD2
v_call: TRBV19
cdr3_aa: CASSRRGVETQYF
cdr3_nt: TGTGCCAGTAGTCGGCGGGGGGTAGAGACCCAGTACTTC

j_call: TRBJ1-1
clone_size: .
cdr3_length: 17
d_call: TRBD1
v_call: TRBV10-2
cdr3_aa: CASSEQGGLGSNTEAFF
cdr3_nt: TGCGCCAGCAGTGAGCAAGGGGGCCTGGGGTCGAACACTGAAGCTTTCTTT

j_call: TRBJ2-7
clone_size: .
cdr3_length: 15
d_call: TRBD2
v_call: TRBV6-5
cdr3_aa: CASSYLAGGDYEQYF
cdr3_nt: TGTGCCAGCAGTTATCTAGCGGGAGGAGACTACGAGCAGTACTTC

j_call: TRBJ1-3
clone_size: .
cdr3_length: 14
d_call: .
v_call: TRBV9
cdr3_aa: CASSVQSSGNTIYF
cdr3_nt: TGTGCCAGCAGCGTACAGTCCTCTGGAAACACCATATATTTT

j_call: TRBJ1-5
clone_size: .
cdr3_length: 18
d_call: .
v_call: TRBV19
cdr3_aa: CASSTGVAQGGTRQPQHF
cdr3_nt: TGTGCCAGTAGTACGGGGGTGGCACAGGGTGGGACACGGCAGCCCCAGCATTTT

j_call: TRBJ2-7
clone_size: .
cdr3_length: 14
d_call: TRBD1
v_call: TRBV5-4
cdr3_aa: CASSPGQGFGEQYF
cdr3_nt: TGTGCCAGCAGCCCGGGACAGGGTTTTGGTGAGCAGTACTTC

j_call: TRBJ1-5
clone_size: .
cdr3_length: 12
d_call: .
v_call: TRBV15
cdr3_aa: CATSRDTQPQHF
cdr3_nt: TGTGCCACCAGCAGAGACACTCAGCCCCAGCATTTT

j_call: TRBJ2-1
clone_size: once
cdr3_length: 14
d_call: .
v_call: TRBV6-5
cdr3_aa: CASSYSEGLYEQFF
cdr3_nt: TGTGCCAGCAGTTACTCGGAGGGTCTCTATGAGCAGTTCTTC

j_call: TRBJ2-5
clone_size: .
cdr3_length: 16
d_call: .
v_call: TRBV15
cdr3_aa: CATSRDLRNGQETQYF
cdr3_nt: TGTGCCACCAGCAGAGATCTCCGGAATGGGCAAGAGACCCAGTACTTC

j_call: TRBJ2-2
clone_size: once
cdr3_length: 16
d_call: .
v_call: TRBV21-1
cdr3_aa: CASSKFGTTNTGELFF
cdr3_nt: TGTGCCAGCAGCAAATTTGGGACCACGAACACCGGGGAGCTGTTTTTT

j_call: TRBJ2-5
clone_size: .
cdr3_length: 15
d_call: .
v_call: TRBV5-1
cdr3_aa: CASSRSRGASETQYF
cdr3_nt: TGCGCCAGCAGCCGGAGCAGGGGGGCAAGTGAGACCCAGTACTTC

j_call: TRBJ2-2
clone_size: .
cdr3_length: 17
d_call: .
v_call: TRBV7-8
cdr3_aa: CASSTRPGGWNTGELFF
cdr3_nt: TGTGCCAGCAGTACCCGGCCCGGGGGATGGAACACCGGGGAGCTGTTTTTT

j_call: TRBJ1-4
clone_size: .
cdr3_length: 15
d_call: TRBD1
v_call: TRBV6-5
cdr3_aa: CASRGSGTGNEKLFF
cdr3_nt: TGTGCCAGCAGGGGCTCCGGGACAGGGAATGAAAAACTGTTTTTT

j_call: TRBJ1-5
clone_size: .
cdr3_length: 14
d_call: TRBD1
v_call: TRBV5-1
cdr3_aa: CASLMTGRNQPQHF
cdr3_nt: TGCGCCAGCCTTATGACAGGGAGGAATCAGCCCCAGCATTTT

j_call: TRBJ1-4
clone_size: once
cdr3_length: 12
d_call: TRBD1
v_call: TRBV6-1
cdr3_aa: CAGGQGGEKLFF
cdr3_nt: TGTGCCGGAGGACAGGGAGGGGAAAAACTGTTTTTT

j_call: TRBJ1-5
clone_size: few
cdr3_length: 13
d_call: .
v_call: TRBV19
cdr3_aa: CASGINSNQPQHF
cdr3_nt: TGTGCCAGTGGTATCAATAGCAATCAGCCCCAGCATTTT

j_call: TRBJ1-1
clone_size: .
cdr3_length: 15
d_call: TRBD1
v_call: TRBV18
cdr3_aa: CASSPPGQGDTEAFF
cdr3_nt: TGTGCCAGCTCACCACCGGGACAGGGAGACACTGAAGCTTTCTTT

j_call: TRBJ1-2
clone_size: once
cdr3_length: 14
d_call: .
v_call: TRBV7-9
cdr3_aa: CASSHSISNYGYTF
cdr3_nt: TGTGCCAGCAGCCACAGCATTTCTAACTATGGCTACACCTTC

j_call: TRBJ2-2
clone_size: .
cdr3_length: 18
d_call: .
v_call: TRBV11-2
cdr3_aa: CASSFEGDPTRGTGELFF
cdr3_nt: TGTGCCAGCAGCTTTGAAGGGGACCCGACTAGGGGTACCGGGGAGCTGTTTTTT

j_call: TRBJ2-7
clone_size: .
cdr3_length: 15
d_call: .
v_call: TRBV27
cdr3_aa: CASSDRHGLGDEQYF
cdr3_nt: TGTGCCAGCAGTGATCGGCACGGTCTGGGGGACGAGCAGTACTTC